What follows describes a single T cell receptor beta chain. The antigen it binds to is not known. Within one base of it there is no much larger clone, and no base qualities were kept. The data are from a study of shared clonotypes between healthy human individuals (dated by TCRdb to 2018 to 2021). Regarding the research as a whole: The cohort comprised a couple of women and a few men aged 18 to 49 years. For each donor, CD4 naive and CD4 memory were each run on three plates, CD8 naive on two plates, and CD8 memory on one plate. The study deeply sequenced blood TCR repertoires of five healthy adults to estimate repertoire size and the extent of clonotype sharing between individuals. Different laboratories and diverse techniques were used to prepare libraries and sequence TCR repertoires, to increase sequencing depth and limit assay-specific biases. Between about 0.9 and 8.9 billion PBMCs per donor were obtained by leukapheresis. Broad study findings and their caveats: Compared with non-shared clonotypes, the clonotypes found in all four sorted-subset donors had higher generation probabilities. Rarefaction of sorted-subset datasets indicated incomplete sequencing despite the large sequencing depth. Naive subsets generally had larger estimated clonotype richness than memory subsets. The genetic and exposure-history diversity represented was limited by the small number of donors. Pairwise subsampling indicated that sequencing depth was expected to affect the degree of clonotype sharing among donors. Across a few donors, around 5% of naive CD4, over 3% of naive CD8, roughly 2.2% of memory CD4, and 0.4% to 0.45% of memory CD8 clonotypes were shared. Sampling was restricted to blood, and TCR repertoires in tissue are likely to differ from TCR repertoires in blood.

The CDR3 goes from the cysteine to the phenylalanine over 14 residues. The only DNA kept is the CDR3, 42 bases in frame from the first base. CDR1 and CDR2 were assigned from the germline V gene (reference sequence) as MNHNY and SVGAGI. At the junction V is shortened by 6 bases and J by 4 bases, with 13 bases in between. TCR CDR3 regions were amplified from genomic DNA by multiplex PCR using the deep immunoSEQ assay. For each cell subset, the extracted genomic DNA was distributed evenly across all wells of several immunoSEQ 96-well plates, and each plate served as one replicate. For sorted subsets, approximately 200 ng of genomic DNA, equivalent to roughly 33,000 T cell genomes, went into each replicate PCR. The purified libraries were quantified using a Qubit 3.0 fluorometer, sized with a Bioanalyzer 2100, and then quantified again using the KAPA Library Quantification kit. A separate single-read 150-cycle Illumina NextSeq 550 flow cell was used to sequence each immunoSEQ 96-well plate. In the original analysis: Because only junctional sequences without quality scores were contained in the immunoSEQ output, filtering matching that applied to full-length reads could not be performed. To assign V/J genes and CDR3, sequences were annotated using PyIR, a Python wrapper for IgBLAST v1.9, with IMGT germline references. Reads were removed for weak V/J assignments (E-value above 1e-6), missing CDR3, stop codons, out-of-frame junctions, or ambiguous translated residues. A V3J clonotype was defined by an identical inferred V gene, J gene, and CDR3 amino acid sequence. Percentage overlap between repertoires was calculated by dividing the number of shared unique clonotypes by the size of the smaller repertoire. Repertoire richness was assessed with RTK rarefaction, the Chao1 estimator, and Recon v2.1 estimates of unobserved clonotypes. Generation probabilities were computed with OLGA for all TCRbeta clonotypes obtained by the gDNA method from a few donors. Sourced from immuneACCESS, this table was stored by TCRdb with only in-frame sequences that have V and J called. A share of the clones is absent; for the studies checked, an unresolved V gene accounts for under half, and the remainder has no known explanation. Clone size and V and J calls were adopted from that table, with D and trimming inferred from the DNA. This sample gives hundreds of thousands of clones in total; 95% to 97% of them show up just once. Less than 0.06% of the sample is in the top ten clones.

Healthy HIV-negative adults with no recently reported acute infections or vaccinations were included as donors. All donors were Caucasian adults living in Nashville, Tennessee, USA. CD4+ T cells were enriched through magnetic negative selection, after which naive cells were positively selected on CD45RA and the remaining negative fraction served as the memory subset. Blood was obtained by leukapheresis, after which PBMCs were separated by Ficoll-Histopaque density gradient centrifugation and cryopreserved in liquid nitrogen vapor phase. Analytical flow cytometry was used to check the purity and quantity of each magnetically sorted T cell population. Genomic DNA was isolated from each sorted fraction and quantified by UV absorbance on a Nanodrop 2000c.

This TCR derives from a young woman in good health. The sample consisted of naive CD4+ T cells sorted from blood. Per the publication, the cell subset or site label means: CD45RA+ positively selected. The sequence is built from TRBV6-6 and TRBJ2-1; TRBD2 could be the D gene, as 6 bases match. The CDR3 region has the sequence CASRGDSAYNEQFF. The DNA reads TGTGCCAGCAGGGGGGACTCCGCGTACAATGAGCAGTTCTTC.